The entry below gives a single T cell receptor beta chain sequence along with its context. No cognate antigen has been identified for it. The data originate from a study of cytomegalovirus exposure and HLA in healthy donors (dated 2017 in TCRdb). For the wider study: In an earlier analysis of 587 of the donors, about 270 Gb of sequence data and 117 million unique TCR beta sequences from about 179 million T cells were reported. All discovery cohort repertoires had been generated on a single sequencing platform. To predict cytomegalovirus infection status, the study combined high-throughput TCR immunosequencing, statistical association of individual TCRs with disease status, and machine learning. In a later analysis, previously published TCR beta repertoires from 500 to 750 donors were re-analyzed and high-resolution HLA genotyping was added so that TCR occurrence patterns could be studied. Rather than using new phenotypic data, the later analysis identified candidate immune exposures from TCR beta sequences and from how often those sequences occurred across donors. A later genetic analysis took genome-wide SNP genotypes for about three fifths of the 666 donors and used that subset as a discovery cohort. Donor age, sex, ethnicity and CMV serostatus were collected together with the repertoire data. An earlier analysis of about 600 of the donors used high-throughput TCR beta sequencing to judge whether each TCR beta V gene segment behaved as functional or pseudogenic. A separate validation cohort of roughly 130 different subjects was used in addition to the roughly 700-subject first cohort. The number of donors typed differed by locus, with about 629-630 for A, B, C, DRB1 and DQB1, more than 500 for DQA1, under 610 for DPA1, and some 440 for DPB1. On average, over 200,000 unique TCR beta nucleotide sequences were sequenced per donor among 350 to 400 genotyped donors of the cohort, with 15% to 20% of those sequences being non-productive. Both class I and class II loci were covered by HLA typing, at four-digit resolution. The T cell repertoires of 666 subjects were profiled by immunosequencing and related to cytomegalovirus serostatus. Four to six DR-DQ haplotypes were handled as single units for association and clustering, since linkage in the cohort was strong. Of the approximately 400 genotyped donors, 81% were placed in the genetic ancestry cluster associated with self-reported Caucasian donors. The study was designed to test whether signatures of past pathogen exposure could be identified by cataloging public T cell receptors. An early release that covered some 630 HLA-typed donors contained around 300 gigabases of sequencing data and tens of millions of unique TCR sequences.

The paper as a whole reports these results and caveats: Compared with the roughly 670-donor mean, donors in an Asian-associated ancestry cluster had fewer N-insertions in productive TCRs, according to a later genetic analysis. Sequencing depth was assumed to be roughly uniform across donors in the presence/absence analyses, though that assumption may not hold. Most TCR sequences were seen in very few donors, while some public TCRs were found in many individuals. Cytomegalovirus status was reported to be diagnosed by the classifier with high specificity and sensitivity in both the original and validation cohorts. A further reported finding was that TCR beta sequences accurately predicted the HLA-A and HLA-B alleles for most subjects in the first cohort. CMV serostatus was the only immune exposure information available for the cohort. Broadly in line with IMGT annotations, most TCR beta V segments showed up in productive rearrangements about 87% or about 30% of the time in an earlier analysis of 587 of the donors. In a later analysis, the rate of TCR association differed among HLA loci, with DRB1 alleles having the most associated TCRs and HLA-C alleles having the fewest. The sequencing pipeline was judged likely to have produced a cluster of highly shared sequence variants as a technical artifact. Most CMV-associated TCR beta chains appeared to be HLA-restricted in a later analysis, and the HLA associations seemed to be driven largely by CMV exposure. According to the authors, the approach could potentially be generalized to other disease states and immunological phenotypes. Three of the identified cytomegalovirus-associated TCR beta chains were confirmed in vitro to be specific for cytomegalovirus antigens. Linkage disequilibrium might explain the correlated functional status among segregating V segments, but an unknown experimental factor could not be excluded. At a false discovery rate of 0.05, a later analysis linked under 20,000 TCR beta sequences to specific HLA alleles. Because the 87-base-pair reads could not distinguish some IMGT-functional V segments, including TRBV6-2 and TRBV6-3, those segments were excluded. In the study, around 150 TCR beta chains were listed as associated with cytomegalovirus. An association between a missense DCLRE1C variant and V-gene and J-gene trimming of TCR beta chains was found in a later genetic analysis and replicated in an independent cohort. Compared with equally common non-associated chains, HLA-associated TCR beta chains in a later analysis were more clonally expanded and had lower generation probabilities. According to a later analysis, parvovirus B19, influenza, CMV and Epstein-Barr virus appeared linked to several top co-occurrence clusters. Because counts were too low, more than 15 rarely observed V segments, including chromosome 9 orphons, were left out of the earlier analysis of about 620 of the donors. The cohort was sequenced for TCR beta chains only, and without alpha or paired-chain data the features that could be detected were limited. When HLA alleles, especially DR and DQ, strongly co-occurred, TCR associations were difficult to assign to individual alleles. Because HLA typing was unavailable for some donors at each locus, only the typed subset was used in association tests.

Including the terminal cysteine and phenylalanine, the CDR3 comprises 16 residues. Only CDR3 DNA remains: 48 bases, in frame from the first base. CDR1 and CDR2 (MNHEY, SMNVEV) derive from the germline V gene (reference sequence). Clipping removes 3 bases from V and 7 bases from J, with 7 as the unmatched junction base count. Library preparation used the immunoSEQ multiplex PCR assay. For the multiplex PCR, a mixture combining 60 forward primers for TCR Vbeta segments and 13 reverse primers for TCR Jbeta segments was used. The CDR3 region of rearranged TCR beta genes was amplified from genomic DNA by a multiplex PCR assay. The amplified TCR beta libraries were sequenced on the Illumina HiSeq System as 87-base-pair reads. The study's own analysis went as follows. A later analysis counted some 80 million unique TCR beta chains across the 650 to 800 repertoires, and 10 million to 12 million of these chains were shared by at least two donors. A nearest-neighbor algorithm error-corrected the raw reads and collapsed the reads into unique sequences, merging closely related sequences to remove PCR and sequencing errors. CDR3 sequences were aligned to IMGT reference sequences to assign V, D and J gene segments. For a sequence to be retained, a match of at least six nucleotides to both a V gene segment and a J gene segment was required. Rearrangements were classified as productive when the CDR3 lacked stop codons and remained in frame with V and J, and all other rearrangements were classified as non-productive. Following IMGT convention, CDR3 was defined as the stretch from the second conserved V-encoded cysteine up to the conserved J-encoded phenylalanine. In an earlier analysis of more than 550 of the donors, sequences lacking an unambiguous match to a single V gene segment were excluded. An earlier analysis of some 500 of the donors classified V segments as functional when productive rearrangements were above 56.7% and as segregating when the standard deviation between donors was above 5%. To diagnose cytomegalovirus status from the catalog of TCR beta chain sequences, a statistical classification framework was built. In a later analysis, V and J genes were assigned by comparing TCR nucleotide sequences against IMGT/GENE-DB human TR gene sequences. A later analysis assigned CDR3 sequences and most-parsimonious VDJ recombination scenarios with the TCRdist pipeline. In a later analysis, each TCR beta chain was defined by its CDR3 amino acid sequence together with its V-gene family, and reads without a unique V-gene family were excluded. In a later analysis, 450 to 600 highly shared, low-generation-probability nucleotide sequences were removed to address suspected cross-contamination and a sequencing artifact. In a later analysis, a clonal expansion index for each public chain was calculated from normalized within-repertoire ranks of inferred template counts. In a later analysis, generation probabilities were computed with a VDJ recombination model fitted to out-of-frame rearrangements, and the resulting probabilities were checked against IGoR. In a later analysis, TCR-TCR, TCR-HLA and TCR-CMV co-occurrence was scored with hypergeometric tests, and a repertoire-size bias correction was applied to TCR pairs. In a later analysis, false discovery rates were estimated by permuting HLA or CMV assignments 20 times. In a later analysis, co-occurring TCRs were grouped using DBSCAN, with TCRdist sequence similarity added in when clustering inside HLA-allele-positive subsets. Co-occurrence clustering excluded repertoires with fewer than 30,000 or more than 120,000 public chains, plus five with anomalous nucleotide sharing. Here the immuneACCESS table is served through TCRdb, limited to in-frame sequences with V and J called. Missing clones are a known gap in these copies; in checked studies unresolved V genes cover under half, and the rest lacks a known reason. V and J calls and clone size are copied from that table; D and trimming were computed from the DNA. The sample's clone listing holds 40,000 to 60,000 clones. The biggest ten clones account for about 2.3% of the sample.

In total, 500 to 700 healthy bone marrow donors made up the cohort. All cohort members were sampled while nominally healthy, although unrecorded immune exposures were likely present. The donor tested CMV seronegative and was one of the 352 seronegative cohort members. Every donor gave a peripheral blood sample, and the peripheral blood mononuclear cells from that sample were used for TCR beta sequencing. Genomic DNA extraction from the blood cell samples was performed with the Qiagen DNeasy Blood Extraction Kit. The receptor was isolated from a female donor in good health and CMV-seronegative. The V and J segments used are TRBV27 and TRBJ2-2; TRBD1 lines up with 11 middle nucleotides. Source material: PBMCs. The CDR3 region: CASSFSRTGGVGELFF. Here is the DNA: TGTGCCAGCAGTTTTTCCAGGACAGGGGGCGTCGGGGAGCTGTTTTTT.